This T cell receptor beta chain originates from a study of cytomegalovirus exposure and HLA in healthy donors. Findings of the study overall: Researchers reported in a later analysis that a missense DCLRE1C variant was tied to TCR beta V- and J-gene trimming.

CDR1 and CDR2 from the germline V gene are SGHTA and FQGNSA. The V end was cut by 3 bases, the J end by 5 bases, with 15 bases between. This CDR3 comprises 15 residues. About this clone itself: Its antigen is not known.

PCR was performed using 60 Vbeta and 13 Jbeta primers. The method was immunoSEQ multiplex PCR; TCRdb's version includes in-frame clones alone and lacks a portion of them. Here the sample spans 150,000 to 200,000 clones, roughly 70% being singletons. Sequenced sample: PBMCs. This sequence was found in a woman aged 50 to 60 in good health and CMV-seropositive. The chain is built from TRBV7-2 and TRBJ2-3, with D perhaps matching TRBD2 (5 bases). The CDR3 sequence: CASSFLGLAGDTQYF. CDR3 nucleotides: TGTGCCAGCAGCTTTTTAGGGCTAGCAGGAGATACGCAGTATTTT.